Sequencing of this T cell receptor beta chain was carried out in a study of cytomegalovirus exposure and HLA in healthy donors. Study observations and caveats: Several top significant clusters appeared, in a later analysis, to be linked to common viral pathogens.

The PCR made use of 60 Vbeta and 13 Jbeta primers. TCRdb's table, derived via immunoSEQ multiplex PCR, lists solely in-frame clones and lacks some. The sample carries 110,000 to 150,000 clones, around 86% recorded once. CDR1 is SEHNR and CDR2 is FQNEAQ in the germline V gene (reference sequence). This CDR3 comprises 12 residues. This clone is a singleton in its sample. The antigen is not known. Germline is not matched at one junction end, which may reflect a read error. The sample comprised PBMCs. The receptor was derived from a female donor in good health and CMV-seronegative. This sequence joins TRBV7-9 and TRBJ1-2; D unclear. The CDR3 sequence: CASSVDYYGYTF. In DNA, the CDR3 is TGTGCCAGCAGCGTAGATTACTACGGCTACACCTTC.